The T cell receptor beta chain under discussion was sequenced for a study of T cells in Graves' hyperthyroidism and ophthalmopathy. V was cut by 1 base and J by 3 bases, with 13 bases left in between. Germline loops: CDR1 LNHNV, CDR2 YYDKDF (reference sequence). CDR3 length: 15 amino acids. Stable hyperthyroidism: no ophthalmopathy progression over 18 months of follow-up. RNA transcripts gave rise to amplified TCR beta CDR3 regions. The HTBI primer set drove a first-round RT-PCR of the TCR CDR3. From the multiplex PCR reads, TCRdb called clonotypes with MiXCR, one entry per CDR3 protein. Of fewer than 400,000 distinct CDR3 sequences in the sample, approximately 16% were seen once.

The chain employs TRBV15 and TRBJ2-7, with D possibly matching TRBD1 (5 bases). This clonotype was sampled from a man in his thirties or forties with Graves' hyperthyroidism. Sequenced input: blood. The CDR3 DNA is TGTGCCACCAGCAGAGCCGTCAGGGAAAGCTACGAGCAGTACTTC. Residues: CATSRAVRESYEQYF.